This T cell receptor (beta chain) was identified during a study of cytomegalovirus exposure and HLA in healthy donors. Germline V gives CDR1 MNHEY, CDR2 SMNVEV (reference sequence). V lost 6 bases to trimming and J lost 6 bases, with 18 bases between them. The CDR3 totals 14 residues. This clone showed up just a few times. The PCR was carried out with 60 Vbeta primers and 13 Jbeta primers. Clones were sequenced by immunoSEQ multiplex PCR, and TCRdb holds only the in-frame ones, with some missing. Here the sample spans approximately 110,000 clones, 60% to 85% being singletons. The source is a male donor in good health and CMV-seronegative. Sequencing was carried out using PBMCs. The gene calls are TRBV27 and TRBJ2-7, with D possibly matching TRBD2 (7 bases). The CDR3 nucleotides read TGTGCCAGCAGCCCCGGGGGGCCAAGGGGCGAGCAGTACTTC. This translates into CASSPGGPRGEQYF.